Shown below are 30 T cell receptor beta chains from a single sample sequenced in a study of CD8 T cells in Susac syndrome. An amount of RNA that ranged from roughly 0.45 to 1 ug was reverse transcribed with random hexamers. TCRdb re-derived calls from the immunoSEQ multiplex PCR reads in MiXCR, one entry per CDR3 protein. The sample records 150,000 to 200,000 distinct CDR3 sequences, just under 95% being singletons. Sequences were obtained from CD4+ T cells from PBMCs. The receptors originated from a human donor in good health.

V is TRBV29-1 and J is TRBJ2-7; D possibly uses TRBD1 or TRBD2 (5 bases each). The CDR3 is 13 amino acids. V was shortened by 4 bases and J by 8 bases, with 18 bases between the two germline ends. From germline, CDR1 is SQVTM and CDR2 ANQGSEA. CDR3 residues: CSVGDGYITKQYF. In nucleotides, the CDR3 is TGCAGCGTTGGGGACGGCTACATCACAAAGCAGTACTTC.

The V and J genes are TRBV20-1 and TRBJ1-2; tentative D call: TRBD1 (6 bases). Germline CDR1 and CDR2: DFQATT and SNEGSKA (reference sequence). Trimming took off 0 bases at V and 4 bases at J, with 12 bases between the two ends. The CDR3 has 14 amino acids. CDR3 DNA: TGCAGTGCTAGAGATCAACGGGGGCTCTATGGCTACACCTTC. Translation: CSARDQRGLYGYTF.

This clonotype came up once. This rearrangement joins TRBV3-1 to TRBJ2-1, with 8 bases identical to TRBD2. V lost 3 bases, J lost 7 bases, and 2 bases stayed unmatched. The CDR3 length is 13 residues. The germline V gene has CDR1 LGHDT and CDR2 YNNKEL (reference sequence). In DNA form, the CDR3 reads TGTGCCAGCAGCCAGACTAGCGCGAATGAGCAGTTCTTC. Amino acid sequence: CASSQTSANEQFF.

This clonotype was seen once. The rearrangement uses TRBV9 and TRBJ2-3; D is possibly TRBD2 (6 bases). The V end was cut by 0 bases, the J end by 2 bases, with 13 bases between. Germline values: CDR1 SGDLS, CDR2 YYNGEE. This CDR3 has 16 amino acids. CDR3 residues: CASSVGLGNPTDTQYF. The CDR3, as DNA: TGTGCCAGCAGCGTAGGACTAGGGAACCCCACAGATACGCAGTATTTT. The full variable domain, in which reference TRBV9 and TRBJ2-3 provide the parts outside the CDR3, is DSGVTQTPKHLITATGQRVTLRCSPRSGDLSVYWYQQSLDQGLQFLIQYYNGEERAKGNILERFSAQQFPDLHSELNLSSLELGDSALYFCASSVGLGNPTDTQYFGPGTRLTVL.

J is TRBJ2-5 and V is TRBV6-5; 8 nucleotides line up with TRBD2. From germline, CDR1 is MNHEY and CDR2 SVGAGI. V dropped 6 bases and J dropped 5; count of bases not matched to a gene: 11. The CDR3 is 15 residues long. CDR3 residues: CASSAWGLGGETQYF. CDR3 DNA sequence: TGTGCCAGCAGCGCCTGGGGACTAGGGGGTGAGACCCAGTACTTC.

The CDR3 spells CASSQGTLTPNQPQHF. In nucleotides, the CDR3 is TGTGCCAGCAGCCAAGGGACCCTTACACCAAATCAGCCCCAGCATTTT. V gene TRBV13 combines with J gene TRBJ1-5, with a tentative D call TRBD1 (5 bases). The CDR3 runs to 16 residues. The V gene lost 5 bases and the J gene lost 4 bases, with 18 bases spanning the gap. From germline, CDR1 is PRHDT and CDR2 FYEKMQ (reference sequence). Full variable domain (remainder filled in from reference TRBV13 and TRBJ1-5): AAGVIQSPRHLIKEKRETATLKCYPIPRHDTVYWYQQGPGQDPQFLISFYEKMQSDKGSIPDRFSAQQFSDYHSELNMSSLELGDSALYFCASSQGTLTPNQPQHFGDGTRLSIL.

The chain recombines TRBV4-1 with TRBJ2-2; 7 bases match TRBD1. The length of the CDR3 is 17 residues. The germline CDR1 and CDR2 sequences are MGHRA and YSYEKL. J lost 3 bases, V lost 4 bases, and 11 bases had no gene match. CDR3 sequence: CASSREIQGSDTGELFF. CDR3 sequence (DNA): TGCGCCAGCAGCCGCGAAATACAGGGGAGCGACACCGGGGAGCTGTTTTTT.

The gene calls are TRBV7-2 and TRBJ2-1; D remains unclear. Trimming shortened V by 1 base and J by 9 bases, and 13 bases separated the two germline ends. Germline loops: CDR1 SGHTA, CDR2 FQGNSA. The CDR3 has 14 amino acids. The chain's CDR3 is CASSLGQAWGEQFF. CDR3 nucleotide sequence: TGTGCCAGCAGCTTAGGCCAGGCTTGGGGTGAGCAGTTCTTC. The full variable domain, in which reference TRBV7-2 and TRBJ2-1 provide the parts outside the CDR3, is GAGVSQSPSNKVTEKGKDVELRCDPISGHTALYWYRQSLGQGLEFLIYFQGNSAPDKSGLPSDRFSAERTGGSVSTLTIQRTQQEDSAVYLCASSLGQAWGEQFFGPGTRLTVL.

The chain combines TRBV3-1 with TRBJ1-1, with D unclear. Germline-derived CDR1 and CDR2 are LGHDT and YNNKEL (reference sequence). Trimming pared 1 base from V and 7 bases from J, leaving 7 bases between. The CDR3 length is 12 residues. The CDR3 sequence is CASSQGRVEAFF. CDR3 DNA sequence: TGTGCCAGCAGCCAAGGGAGGGTTGAAGCTTTCTTT.

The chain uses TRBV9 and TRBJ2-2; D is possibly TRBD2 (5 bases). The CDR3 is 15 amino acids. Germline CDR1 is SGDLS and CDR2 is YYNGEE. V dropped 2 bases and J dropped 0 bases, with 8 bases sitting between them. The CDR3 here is CASSVAGTNTGELFF. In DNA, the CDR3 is TGTGCCAGCAGCGTTGCCGGGACGAACACCGGGGAGCTGTTTTTT. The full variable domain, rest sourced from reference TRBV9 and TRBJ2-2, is DSGVTQTPKHLITATGQRVTLRCSPRSGDLSVYWYQQSLDQGLQFLIQYYNGEERAKGNILERFSAQQFPDLHSELNLSSLELGDSALYFCASSVAGTNTGELFFGEGSRLTVL.

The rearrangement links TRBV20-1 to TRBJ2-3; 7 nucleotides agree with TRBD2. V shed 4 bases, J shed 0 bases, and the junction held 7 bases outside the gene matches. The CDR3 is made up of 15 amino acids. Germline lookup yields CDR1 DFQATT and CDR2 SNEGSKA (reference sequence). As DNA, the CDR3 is TGCAGTGCTAACCGCGGGGGACCTAGCACAGATACGCAGTATTTT. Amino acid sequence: CSANRGGPSTDTQYF.

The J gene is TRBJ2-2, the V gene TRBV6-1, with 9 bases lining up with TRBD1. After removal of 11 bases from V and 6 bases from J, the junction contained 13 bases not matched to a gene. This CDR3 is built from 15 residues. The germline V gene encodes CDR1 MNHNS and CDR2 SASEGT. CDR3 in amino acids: CAGYTGGGLAGELFF. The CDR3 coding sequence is TGTGCCGGTTACACAGGGGGCGGGCTTGCCGGGGAGCTGTTTTTT.

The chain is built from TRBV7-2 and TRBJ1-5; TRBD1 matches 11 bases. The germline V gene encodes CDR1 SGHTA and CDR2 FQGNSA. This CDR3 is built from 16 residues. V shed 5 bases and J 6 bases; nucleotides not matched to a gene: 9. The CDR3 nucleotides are TGTGCCAGCAGCCGCCGGGGGACAGGGGGTGGTCAGCCCCAGCATTTT. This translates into CASSRRGTGGGQPQHF.

DNA for the CDR3: TGTGCCAGCAGAGTTACAGGGCTTGATGAGCAGTACTTC. Amino acids: CASRVTGLDEQYF. V gene TRBV2 combines with J gene TRBJ2-7; possibly TRBD1 for D (6 bases). Germline-derived CDR1 and CDR2 are SNHLY and FYNNEI. Between the trimmed V and J ends, which lost 6 bases and 7 bases, there was a span of 16 bases. The CDR3 has 13 residues.

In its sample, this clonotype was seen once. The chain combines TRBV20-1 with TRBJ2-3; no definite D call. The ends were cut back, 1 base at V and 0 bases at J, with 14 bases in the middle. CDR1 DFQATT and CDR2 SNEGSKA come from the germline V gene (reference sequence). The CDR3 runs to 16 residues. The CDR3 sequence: CSARVHGVGSTDTQYF. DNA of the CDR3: TGCAGTGCTAGAGTCCATGGGGTGGGTAGCACAGATACGCAGTATTTT.

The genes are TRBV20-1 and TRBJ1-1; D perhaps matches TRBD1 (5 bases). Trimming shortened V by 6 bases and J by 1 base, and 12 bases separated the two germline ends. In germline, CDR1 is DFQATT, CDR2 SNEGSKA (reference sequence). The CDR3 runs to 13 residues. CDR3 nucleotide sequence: TGCAGTGCAGAGCGACAGCAGAACACTGAAGCTTTCTTT. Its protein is CSAERQQNTEAFF.

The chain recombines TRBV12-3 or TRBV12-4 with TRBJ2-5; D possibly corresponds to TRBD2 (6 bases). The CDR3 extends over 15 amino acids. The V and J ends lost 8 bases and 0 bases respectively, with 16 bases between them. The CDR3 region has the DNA TGTGCCAGCGGAATCGGGGGAACCTACCAAGAGACCCAGTACTTC. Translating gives CASGIGGTYQETQYF.

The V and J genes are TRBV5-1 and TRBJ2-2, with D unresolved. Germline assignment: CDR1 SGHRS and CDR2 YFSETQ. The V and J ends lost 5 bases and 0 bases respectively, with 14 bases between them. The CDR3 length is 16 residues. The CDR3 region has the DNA TGCGCCAGCAGTTCGCCCCGCTCATCGAACACCGGGGAGCTGTTTTTT. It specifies CASSSPRSSNTGELFF.

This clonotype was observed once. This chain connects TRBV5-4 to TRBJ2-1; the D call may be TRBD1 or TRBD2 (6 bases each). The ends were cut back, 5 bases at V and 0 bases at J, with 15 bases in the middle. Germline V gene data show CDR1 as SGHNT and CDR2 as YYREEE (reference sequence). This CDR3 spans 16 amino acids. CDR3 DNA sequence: TGTGCCAGCAGTTCAAGAGGAGGGGGCTCCTACAATGAGCAGTTCTTC. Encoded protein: CASSSRGGGSYNEQFF. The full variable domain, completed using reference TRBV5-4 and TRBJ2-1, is ETGVTQSPTHLIKTRGQQVTLRCSSQSGHNTVSWYQQALGQGPQFIFQYYREEENGRGNFPPRFSGLQFPNYSSELNVNALELDDSALYLCASSSRGGGSYNEQFFGPGTRLTVL.

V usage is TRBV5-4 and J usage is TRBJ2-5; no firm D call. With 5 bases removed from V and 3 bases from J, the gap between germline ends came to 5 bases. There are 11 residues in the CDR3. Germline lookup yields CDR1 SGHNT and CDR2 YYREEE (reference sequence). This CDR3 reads CASRVEETQYF. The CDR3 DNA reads TGTGCCAGCAGAGTAGAAGAGACCCAGTACTTC.

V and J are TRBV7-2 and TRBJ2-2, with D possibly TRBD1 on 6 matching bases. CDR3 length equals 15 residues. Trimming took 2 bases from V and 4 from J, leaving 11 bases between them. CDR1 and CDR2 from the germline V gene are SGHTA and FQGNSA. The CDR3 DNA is TGTGCCAGCAGCTTAATCAGGGGTGGCACCGGGGAGCTGTTTTTT. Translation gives CASSLIRGGTGELFF. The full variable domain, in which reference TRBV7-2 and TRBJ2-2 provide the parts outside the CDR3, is GAGVSQSPSNKVTEKGKDVELRCDPISGHTALYWYRQSLGQGLEFLIYFQGNSAPDKSGLPSDRFSAERTGGSVSTLTIQRTQQEDSAVYLCASSLIRGGTGELFFGEGSRLTVL.

CDR3 amino acids: CASSETQGYIFSYTF. The CDR3 nucleotides are TGTGCCAGCAGTGAAACCCAGGGTTATATTTTTAGTTACACCTTC. The chain uses TRBV2 and TRBJ1-2; D possibly corresponds to TRBD1 (5 bases). The CDR3 covers 15 residues. V was shortened by 2 bases and J by 11 bases, with 21 bases between the two germline ends. Germline values: CDR1 SNHLY, CDR2 FYNNEI.

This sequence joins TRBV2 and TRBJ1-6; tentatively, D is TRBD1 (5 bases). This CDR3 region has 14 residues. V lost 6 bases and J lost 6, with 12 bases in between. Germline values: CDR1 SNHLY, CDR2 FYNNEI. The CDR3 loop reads CASSVGGTNSPLHF. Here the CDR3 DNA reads TGTGCCAGCAGCGTTGGAGGGACTAATTCACCCCTCCACTTT.

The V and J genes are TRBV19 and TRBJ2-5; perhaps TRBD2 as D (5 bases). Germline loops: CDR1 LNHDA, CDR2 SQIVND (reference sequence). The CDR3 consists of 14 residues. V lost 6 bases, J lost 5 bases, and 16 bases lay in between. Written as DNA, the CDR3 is TGTGCCAGTAGCCTGCTGGGAGCATTGGAGACCCAGTACTTC. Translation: CASSLLGALETQYF.

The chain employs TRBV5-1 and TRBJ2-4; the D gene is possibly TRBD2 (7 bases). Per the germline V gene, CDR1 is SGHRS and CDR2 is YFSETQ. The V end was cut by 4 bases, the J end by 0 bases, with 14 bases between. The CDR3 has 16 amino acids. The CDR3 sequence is CASSLGGASAKNIQYF. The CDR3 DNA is TGCGCCAGCAGCCTGGGGGGGGCCTCAGCCAAAAACATTCAGTACTTC.

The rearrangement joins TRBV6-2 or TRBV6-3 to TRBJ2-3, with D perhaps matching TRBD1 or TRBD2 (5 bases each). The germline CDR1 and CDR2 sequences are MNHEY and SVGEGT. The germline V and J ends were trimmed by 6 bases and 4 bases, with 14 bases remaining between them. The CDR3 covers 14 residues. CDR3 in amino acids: CASSCAGAADTQYF. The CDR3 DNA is TGTGCCAGCAGCTGCGCCGGGGCCGCAGATACGCAGTATTTT.

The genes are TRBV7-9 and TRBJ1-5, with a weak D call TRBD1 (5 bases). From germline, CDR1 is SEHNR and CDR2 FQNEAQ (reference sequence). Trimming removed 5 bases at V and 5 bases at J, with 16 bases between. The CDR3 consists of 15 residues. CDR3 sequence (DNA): TGTGCCAGCAGCGAATTGGGGGGGTACCATCAGCCCCAGCATTTT. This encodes CASSELGGYHQPQHF.

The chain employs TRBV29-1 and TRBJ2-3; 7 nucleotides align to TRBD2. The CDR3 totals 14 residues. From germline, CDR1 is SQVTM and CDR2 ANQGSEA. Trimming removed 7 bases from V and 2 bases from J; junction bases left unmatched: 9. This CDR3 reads CSAGGLHITDTQYF. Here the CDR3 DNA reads TGCAGCGCGGGGGGACTGCATATCACAGATACGCAGTATTTT.

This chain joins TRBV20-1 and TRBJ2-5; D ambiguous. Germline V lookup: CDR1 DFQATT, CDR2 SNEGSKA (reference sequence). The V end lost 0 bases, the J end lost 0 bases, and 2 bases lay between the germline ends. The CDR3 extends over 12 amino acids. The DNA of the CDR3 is TGCAGTGCTAGAGAGTACCAAGAGACCCAGTACTTC. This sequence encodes CSAREYQETQYF.

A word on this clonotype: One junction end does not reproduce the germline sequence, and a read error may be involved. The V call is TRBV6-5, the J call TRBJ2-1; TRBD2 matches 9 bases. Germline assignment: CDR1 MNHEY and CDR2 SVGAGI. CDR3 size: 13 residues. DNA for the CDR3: TGTGCCAGCAGTTACATGGGCGGGGGGGCCGAGGTCTTC. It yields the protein CASSYMGGGAEVF.